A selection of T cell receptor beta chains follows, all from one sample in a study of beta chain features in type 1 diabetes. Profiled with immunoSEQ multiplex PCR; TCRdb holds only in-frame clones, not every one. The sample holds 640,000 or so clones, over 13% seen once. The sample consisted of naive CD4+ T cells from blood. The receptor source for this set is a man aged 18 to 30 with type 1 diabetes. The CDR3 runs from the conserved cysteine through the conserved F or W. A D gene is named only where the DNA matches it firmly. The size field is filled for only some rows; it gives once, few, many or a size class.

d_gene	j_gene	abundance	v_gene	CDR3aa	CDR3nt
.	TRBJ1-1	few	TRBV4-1	CASSQEAWGLNTEAFF	TGCGCCAGCAGCCAAGAAGCTTGGGGGTTGAACACTGAAGCTTTCTTT
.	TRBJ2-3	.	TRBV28	CASSSQRGTDTQYF	TGTGCCAGCAGTTCGCAGAGGGGCACAGATACGCAGTATTTT
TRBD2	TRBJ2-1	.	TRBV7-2	CASSLGLAVLYNEQFF	TGTGCCAGCAGCTTAGGACTAGCGGTCCTTTACAATGAGCAGTTCTTC
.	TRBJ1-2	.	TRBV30	CAWSWRGYGYTF	TGTGCCTGGAGTTGGAGGGGCTATGGCTACACCTTC
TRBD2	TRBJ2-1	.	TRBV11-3	CASSMTSGRVVYNEQFF	TGTGCCAGCAGCATGACTAGCGGGAGGGTAGTGTACAATGAGCAGTTCTTC
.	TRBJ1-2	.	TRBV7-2	CASSQTRGGYTF	TGTGCCAGCAGCCAGACCCGAGGCGGCTACACCTTC
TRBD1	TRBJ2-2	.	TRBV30	CAWRTTGGTGELFF	TGTGCCTGGAGGACGACAGGGGGAACCGGGGAGCTGTTTTTT
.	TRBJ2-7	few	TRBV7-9	CASSDYRRGSHEQYF	TGTGCCAGCAGCGACTATCGAAGAGGGTCCCACGAGCAGTACTTC
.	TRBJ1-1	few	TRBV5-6	CASSFRGNTEAFF	TGTGCCAGCAGCTTTCGGGGGAACACTGAAGCTTTCTTT
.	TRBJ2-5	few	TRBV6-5	CASSSSSETQYF	TGTGCCAGCAGTTCCTCTTCCGAGACCCAGTACTTC
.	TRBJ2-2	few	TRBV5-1	CASSLGGTGELFF	TGCGCCAGCAGCTTGGGCGGAACCGGGGAGCTGTTTTTT
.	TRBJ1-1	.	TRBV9	CASSTTTGRGPGGGAFF	TGTGCCAGCAGCACCACTACCGGGAGAGGGCCAGGCGGCGGAGCTTTCTTT
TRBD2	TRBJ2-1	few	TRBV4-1	CASSQPGLAGPPMYEQFF	TGCGCCAGCAGCCAACCCGGACTAGCGGGACCTCCTATGTATGAGCAGTTCTTC
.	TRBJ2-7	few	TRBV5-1	CASRPDAYEQYF	TGCGCCAGCAGACCGGACGCCTACGAGCAGTACTTC
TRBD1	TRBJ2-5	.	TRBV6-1	CASSGDRGGETQYF	TGTGCCAGCAGTGGGGACAGGGGAGGAGAGACCCAGTACTTC
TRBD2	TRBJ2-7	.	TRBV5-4	CASSSGGGLDYEQYF	TGTGCCAGCAGCTCCGGCGGGGGATTGGACTACGAGCAGTACTTC
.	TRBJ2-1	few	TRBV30	CAGRIYNEQFF	TGTGCCGGGAGAATCTACAATGAGCAGTTCTTC
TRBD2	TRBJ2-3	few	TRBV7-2	CASSLGLTSGRSDTQYF	TGTGCCAGCAGCTTAGGGCTGACTAGCGGGAGATCAGATACGCAGTATTTT
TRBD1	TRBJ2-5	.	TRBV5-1	CASSLWDRGQETQYF	TGCGCCAGCAGCTTGTGGGACAGGGGGCAAGAGACCCAGTACTTC
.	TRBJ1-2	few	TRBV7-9	CASSLNTNYGYTF	TGTGCCAGCAGCCTGAACACTAACTATGGCTACACCTTC
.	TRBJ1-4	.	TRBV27	CASSLSGEKLFF	TGTGCCAGCAGTTTATCAGGTGAAAAACTGTTTTTT
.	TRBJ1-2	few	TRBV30	CASQTRTAGNYGYTF	TGTGCCTCCCAAACCCGGACGGCTGGTAACTATGGCTACACCTTC
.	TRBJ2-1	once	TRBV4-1	CASSPTSPSSYNEQFF	TGCGCCAGCAGCCCCACCTCCCCCAGCTCCTACAATGAGCAGTTCTTC
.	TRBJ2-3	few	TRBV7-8	CASSPAEIILDTQYF	TGTGCCAGCAGCCCGGCAGAGATAATCTTAGATACGCAGTATTTT
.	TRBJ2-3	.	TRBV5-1	CASSLNSSPGTDTQYF	TGCGCCAGCTCTCTAAATTCGTCGCCTGGCACAGATACGCAGTATTTT
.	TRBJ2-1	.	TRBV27	CASSPITRDDNEQFF	TGTGCCAGCAGCCCTATTACTCGGGATGACAATGAGCAGTTCTTC
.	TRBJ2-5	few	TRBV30	CAWSRGARETQYF	TGTGCCTGGAGTCGGGGGGCGAGAGAGACCCAGTACTTC
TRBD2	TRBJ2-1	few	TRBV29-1	CSVLPPWRGEYNEQFF	TGCAGCGTCCTCCCGCCGTGGCGGGGGGAGTACAATGAGCAGTTCTTC
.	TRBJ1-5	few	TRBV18	CASSPYDQPQHF	TGTGCCAGCTCACCATATGATCAGCCCCAGCATTTT
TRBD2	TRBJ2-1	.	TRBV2	CASIIGLAGDNEQFF	TGTGCCAGCATTATAGGACTAGCGGGAGATAATGAGCAGTTCTTC
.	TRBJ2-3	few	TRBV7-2	CASSLALRGGTDTQYF	TGTGCCAGCAGCTTAGCGCTCAGGGGTGGCACAGATACGCAGTATTTT
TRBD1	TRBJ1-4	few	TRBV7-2	CASSLGQGREKLFF	TGTGCCAGCAGCTTGGGACAGGGTAGAGAAAAACTGTTTTTT
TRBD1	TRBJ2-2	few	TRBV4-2	CATRAQGRNTGELFF	TGTGCCACACGAGCACAGGGGAGGAACACCGGGGAGCTGTTTTTT
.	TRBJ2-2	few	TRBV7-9	CASSLVTGELFF	TGTGCCAGCAGCCTAGTAACCGGGGAGCTGTTTTTT
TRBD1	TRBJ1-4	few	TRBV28	CASSDSGTGREKLFF	TGTGCCAGCAGTGATTCCGGGACAGGGAGGGAAAAACTGTTTTTT